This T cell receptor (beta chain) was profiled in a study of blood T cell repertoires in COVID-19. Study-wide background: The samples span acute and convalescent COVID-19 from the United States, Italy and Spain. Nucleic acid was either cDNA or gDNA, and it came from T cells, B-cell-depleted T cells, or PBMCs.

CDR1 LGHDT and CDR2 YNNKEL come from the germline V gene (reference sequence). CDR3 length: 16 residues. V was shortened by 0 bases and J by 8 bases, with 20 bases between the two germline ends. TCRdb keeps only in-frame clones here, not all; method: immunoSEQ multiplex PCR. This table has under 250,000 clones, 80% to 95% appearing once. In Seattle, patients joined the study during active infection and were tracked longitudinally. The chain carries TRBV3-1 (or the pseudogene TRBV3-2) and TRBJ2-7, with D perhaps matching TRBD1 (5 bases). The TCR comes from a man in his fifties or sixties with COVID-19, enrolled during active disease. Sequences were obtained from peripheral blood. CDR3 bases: TGTGCCAGCAGCCAAGATAAAGGACATCCTTCTACGAAGCAGTACTTC. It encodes CASSQDKGHPSTKQYF.